Below, one T cell receptor beta chain is given with its context. The antigen is not known. These data come from a study of cytomegalovirus exposure and HLA in healthy donors. This CDR3 contains 17 residues. The ends were cut back, 0 bases at V and 3 bases at J, with 15 bases in the middle. CDR1 is SGHVS and CDR2 is FQNEAQ in the germline V gene. Study-wide points: After further analysis at a later stage, 15,000 to 20,000 TCR beta sequences were associated with HLA alleles at 0.05 false discovery rate. Reports credit the classifier with highly specific, highly sensitive diagnosis of cytomegalovirus status. Only CMV serostatus was available as immune exposure information.

A multiplex PCR was run with 60 Vbeta primers and 13 Jbeta primers. TCRdb keeps only in-frame clones here, not all; method: immunoSEQ multiplex PCR. The sample carries roughly 110,000 clones, roughly two thirds recorded once. The sequencing input was PBMCs. The V gene is TRBV7-8, the J gene TRBJ2-1; tentatively, D is TRBD2 (6 bases). The TCR sequence derives from a woman aged 30 to 39 in good health and CMV-seronegative. This CDR3 is CASSLAIGGILYNEQFF. Here the CDR3 DNA reads TGTGCCAGCAGCTTAGCCATTGGGGGGATTCTCTACAATGAGCAGTTCTTC. Supplemented by reference TRBV7-8 and TRBJ2-1, the full variable domain reads GAGVSQSPRYKVAKRGQDVALRCDPISGHVSLFWYQQALGQGPEFLTYFQNEAQLDKSGLPSDRFFAERPEGSVSTLKIQRTQQEDSAVYLCASSLAIGGILYNEQFFGPGTRLTVL.